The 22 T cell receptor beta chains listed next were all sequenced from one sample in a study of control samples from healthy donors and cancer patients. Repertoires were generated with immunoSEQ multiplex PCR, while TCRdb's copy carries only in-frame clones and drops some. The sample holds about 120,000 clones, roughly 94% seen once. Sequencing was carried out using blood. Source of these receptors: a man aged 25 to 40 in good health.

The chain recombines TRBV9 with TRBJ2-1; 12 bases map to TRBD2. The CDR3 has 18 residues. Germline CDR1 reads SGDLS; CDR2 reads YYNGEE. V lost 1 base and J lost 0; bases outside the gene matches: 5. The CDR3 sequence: CASSVSTSGGDSYNEQFF. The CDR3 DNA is TGTGCCAGCAGCGTATCGACTAGCGGGGGAGACTCCTACAATGAGCAGTTCTTC.

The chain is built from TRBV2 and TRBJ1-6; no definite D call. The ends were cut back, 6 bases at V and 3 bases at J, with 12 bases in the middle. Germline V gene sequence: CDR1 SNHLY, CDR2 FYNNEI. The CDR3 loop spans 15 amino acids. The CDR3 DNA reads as TGTGCCAGCAGCATAGGCGGCATCTATAATTCACCCCTCCACTTT. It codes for CASSIGGIYNSPLHF.

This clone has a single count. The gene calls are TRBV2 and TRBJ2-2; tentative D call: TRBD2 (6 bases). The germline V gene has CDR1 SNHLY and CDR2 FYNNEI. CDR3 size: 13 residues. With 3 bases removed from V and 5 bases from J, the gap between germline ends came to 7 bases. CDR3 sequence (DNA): TGTGCCAGCAGTGAGGAGGGGACCGGGGAGCTGTTTTTT. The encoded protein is CASSEEGTGELFF.

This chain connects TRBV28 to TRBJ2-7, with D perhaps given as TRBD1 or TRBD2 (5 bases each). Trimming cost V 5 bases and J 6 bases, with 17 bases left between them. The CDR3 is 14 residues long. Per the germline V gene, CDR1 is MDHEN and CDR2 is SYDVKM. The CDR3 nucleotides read TGTGCCAGCAGTCCCTCCGGGGCTGGGACCGAGCAGTACTTC. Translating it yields CASSPSGAGTEQYF.

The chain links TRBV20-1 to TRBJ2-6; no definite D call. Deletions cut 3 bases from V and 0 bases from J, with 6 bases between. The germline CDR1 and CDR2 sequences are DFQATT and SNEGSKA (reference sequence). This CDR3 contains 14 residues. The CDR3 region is CSASRFSGANVLTF. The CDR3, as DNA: TGCAGTGCTAGTCGTTTCTCTGGGGCCAACGTCCTGACTTTC.

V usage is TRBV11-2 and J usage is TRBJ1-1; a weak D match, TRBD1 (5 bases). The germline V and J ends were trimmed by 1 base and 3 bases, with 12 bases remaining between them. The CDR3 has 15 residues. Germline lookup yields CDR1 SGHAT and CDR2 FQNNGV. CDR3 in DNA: TGTGCCAGCAGCTTAGCGCAGGGCATACACACTGAAGCTTTCTTT. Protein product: CASSLAQGIHTEAFF.

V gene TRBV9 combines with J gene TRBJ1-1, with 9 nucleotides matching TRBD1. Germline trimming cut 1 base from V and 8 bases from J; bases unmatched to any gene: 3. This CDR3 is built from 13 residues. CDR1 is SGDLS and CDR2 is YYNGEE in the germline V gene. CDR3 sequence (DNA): TGTGCCAGCAGCGTAACAGGGGGCGGGGAAGCTTTCTTT. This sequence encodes CASSVTGGGEAFF.

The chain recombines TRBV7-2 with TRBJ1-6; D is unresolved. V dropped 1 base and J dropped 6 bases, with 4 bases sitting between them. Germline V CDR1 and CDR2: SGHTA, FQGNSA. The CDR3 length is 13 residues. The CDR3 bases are TGTGCCAGCAGCTTAGAGGCTAATTCACCCCTCCACTTT. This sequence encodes CASSLEANSPLHF.

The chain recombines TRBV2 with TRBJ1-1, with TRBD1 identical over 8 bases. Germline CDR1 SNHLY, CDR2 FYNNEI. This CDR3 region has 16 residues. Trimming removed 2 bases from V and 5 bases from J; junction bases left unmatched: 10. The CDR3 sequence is CASSEKLFGTGTEAFF. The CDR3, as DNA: TGTGCCAGCAGTGAAAAGTTGTTCGGGACAGGAACTGAAGCTTTCTTT.

CDR3 protein: CATSDPDRVAGELFF. For the CDR3, the DNA is TGTGCCACCAGTGACCCCGACAGGGTAGCCGGGGAGCTGTTTTTT. This chain links TRBV24-1 with TRBJ2-2; 7 bases map to TRBD1. V lost 4 bases and J lost 6; bases outside the gene matches: 7. CDR1 and CDR2 from the germline V gene are KGHDR and SFDVKD. This CDR3 has 15 amino acids.

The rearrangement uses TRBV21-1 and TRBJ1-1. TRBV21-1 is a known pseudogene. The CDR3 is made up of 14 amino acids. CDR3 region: CASSAGRSNTEAFF. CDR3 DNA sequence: TGTGCCAGCAGCGCAGGGAGATCGAACACTGAAGCTTTCTTT.

Here the CDR3 reads CASSRVGGEKLFF. In DNA form, the CDR3 reads TGTGCCAGCAGTAGGGTGGGGGGGGAAAAACTGTTTTTT. The rearrangement uses TRBV6-5 and TRBJ1-4; possible D gene TRBD1, 5 bases. CDR1 is MNHEY and CDR2 is SVGAGI in the germline V gene. The CDR3 runs 13 residues. Trimming cost V 5 bases and J 8 bases, with 12 bases left between them.

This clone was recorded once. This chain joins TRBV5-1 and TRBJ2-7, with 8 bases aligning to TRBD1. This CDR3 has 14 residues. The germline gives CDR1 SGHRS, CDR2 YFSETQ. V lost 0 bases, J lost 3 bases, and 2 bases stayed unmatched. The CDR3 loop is CASSLGQGIYEQYF. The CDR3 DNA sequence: TGCGCCAGCAGCTTGGGACAGGGGATCTACGAGCAGTACTTC. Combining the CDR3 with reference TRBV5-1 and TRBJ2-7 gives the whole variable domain KAGVTQTPRYLIKTRGQQVTLSCSPISGHRSVSWYQQTPGQGLQFLFEYFSETQRNKGNFPGRFSGRQFSNSRSEMNVSTLELGDSALYLCASSLGQGIYEQYFGPGTRLTVT.

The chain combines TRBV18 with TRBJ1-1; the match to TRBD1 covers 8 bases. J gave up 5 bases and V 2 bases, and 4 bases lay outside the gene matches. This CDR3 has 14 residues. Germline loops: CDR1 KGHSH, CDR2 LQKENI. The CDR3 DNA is TGTGCCAGCTCACCAGACAGGGGAGGTACTGAAGCTTTCTTT. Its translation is CASSPDRGGTEAFF.

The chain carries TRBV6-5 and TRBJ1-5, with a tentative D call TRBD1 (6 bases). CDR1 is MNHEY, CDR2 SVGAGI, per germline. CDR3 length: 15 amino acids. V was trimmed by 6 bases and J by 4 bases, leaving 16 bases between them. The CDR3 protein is CASSFNRGTNQPQHF. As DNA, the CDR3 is TGTGCCAGCAGCTTTAATAGGGGGACAAATCAGCCCCAGCATTTT.

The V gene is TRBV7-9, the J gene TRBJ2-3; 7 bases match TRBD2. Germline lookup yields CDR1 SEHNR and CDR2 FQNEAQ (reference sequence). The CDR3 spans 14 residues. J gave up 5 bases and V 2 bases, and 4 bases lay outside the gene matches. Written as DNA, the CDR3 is TGTGCCAGCAGCTTAACGGCTAGCGGAGATACGCAGTATTTT. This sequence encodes CASSLTASGDTQYF.

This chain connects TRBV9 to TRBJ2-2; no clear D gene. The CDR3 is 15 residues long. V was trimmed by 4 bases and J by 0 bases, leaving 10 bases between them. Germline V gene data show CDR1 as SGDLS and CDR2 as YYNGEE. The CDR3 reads CASSPWMANTGELFF. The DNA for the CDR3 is TGTGCCAGCAGCCCTTGGATGGCGAACACCGGGGAGCTGTTTTTT.

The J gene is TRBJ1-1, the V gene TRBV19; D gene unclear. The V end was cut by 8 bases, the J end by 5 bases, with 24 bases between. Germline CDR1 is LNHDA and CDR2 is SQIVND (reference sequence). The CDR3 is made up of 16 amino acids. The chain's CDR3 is CASLDAVRYTVTEAFF. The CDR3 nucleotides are TGTGCCAGTCTGGACGCGGTGAGGTACACGGTGACTGAAGCTTTCTTT. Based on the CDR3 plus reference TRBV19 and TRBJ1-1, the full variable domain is DGGITQSPKYLFRKEGQNVTLSCEQNLNHDAMYWYRQDPGQGLRLIYYSQIVNDFQKGDIAEGYSVSREKKESFPLTVTSAQKNPTAFYLCASLDAVRYTVTEAFFGQGTRLTVV.

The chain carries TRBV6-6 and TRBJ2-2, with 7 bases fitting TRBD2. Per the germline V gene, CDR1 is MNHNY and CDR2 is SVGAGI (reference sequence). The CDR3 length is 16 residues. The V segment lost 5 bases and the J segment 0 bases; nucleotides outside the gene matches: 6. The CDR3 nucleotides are TGTGCCAGCAGTGGGGGGGGACTGGCGAACACCGGGGAGCTGTTTTTT. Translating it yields CASSGGGLANTGELFF.

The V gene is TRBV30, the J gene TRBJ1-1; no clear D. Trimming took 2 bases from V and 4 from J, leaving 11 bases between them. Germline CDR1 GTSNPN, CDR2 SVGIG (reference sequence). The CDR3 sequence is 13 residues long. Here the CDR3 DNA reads TGTGCCTGGAGTAAATATCTGGGCACTGAAGCTTTCTTT. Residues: CAWSKYLGTEAFF.

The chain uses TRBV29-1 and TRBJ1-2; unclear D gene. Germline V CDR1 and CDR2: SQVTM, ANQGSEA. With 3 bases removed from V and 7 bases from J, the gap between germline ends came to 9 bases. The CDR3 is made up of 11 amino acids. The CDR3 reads CSVEAGRGYTF. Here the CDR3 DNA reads TGCAGCGTTGAGGCAGGCCGTGGCTACACCTTC.

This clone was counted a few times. Here the CDR3 reads CASSNILNTGELFF. The CDR3, as DNA: TGTGCCAGCAGTAATATTCTTAACACCGGGGAGCTGTTTTTT. The chain uses TRBV27 and TRBJ2-2; D is ambiguous. Trimming left V 5 bases short and J 2 bases short, with 9 bases between. The CDR3 length is 14 residues. The germline V gene has CDR1 MNHEY and CDR2 SMNVEV (reference sequence).